Shown below are 28 T cell receptor beta chains from a single sample sequenced in a study of shared clonotypes between healthy human individuals. Method: immunoSEQ multiplex PCR; TCRdb's copy keeps in-frame clones and lacks some. The repertoire holds approximately 510,000 clones, with 79% as singletons. Sequencing used PBMCs. Receptor source: a woman between 40 and 50 years old in good health. Some clones in this sample may be carry-over from other donors' samples.

This clone was seen once. This rearrangement joins TRBV20-1 to TRBJ2-7; D is uncertain. Germline lookup yields CDR1 DFQATT and CDR2 SNEGSKA (reference sequence). Trimming removed 3 bases from V and 3 bases from J, with 6 bases in between. The CDR3 consists of 11 residues. This CDR3 reads CSASGRYEQYF. CDR3 in DNA: TGCAGTGCTAGCGGCCGCTACGAGCAGTACTTC.

The table lists this clone with a count of one. V usage is TRBV11-2 and J usage is TRBJ2-7, with TRBD1 matching 10 bases. With V trimmed by 5 bases and J by 5 bases, 9 bases remained unmatched. This CDR3 comprises 15 residues. Germline V gives CDR1 SGHAT, CDR2 FQNNGV. The CDR3 sequence: CASSAGGTGVDEQYF. DNA of the CDR3: TGTGCCAGCAGCGCAGGAGGGACAGGGGTCGACGAGCAGTACTTC.

V gene TRBV30 combines with J gene TRBJ1-2; possibly TRBD1 for D (6 bases). V lost 3 bases, J lost 6 bases, and 17 bases lay in between. Germline loops: CDR1 GTSNPN, CDR2 SVGIG (reference sequence). This CDR3 contains 14 residues. The CDR3 loop is CAWRQGHRGDGYTF. CDR3 sequence (DNA): TGTGCCTGGAGACAGGGTCATAGGGGGGATGGCTACACCTTC.

The chain employs TRBV7-2 and TRBJ2-2, with no clear D. The V end was cut by 1 base, the J end by 8 bases, with 5 bases between. Germline V CDR1 and CDR2: SGHTA, FQGNSA. This CDR3 is built from 12 residues. The CDR3 region is CASSLGLGELFF. In DNA, the CDR3 is TGTGCCAGCAGCTTAGGGTTAGGGGAGCTGTTTTTT.

V usage is TRBV5-5 and J usage is TRBJ2-7, with TRBD2 matching over 11 bases. Germline CDR1 SGHKS, CDR2 YYEKEE (reference sequence). CDR3 length: 15 residues. V dropped 3 bases and J dropped 2; count of bases not matched to a gene: 4. CDR3 sequence (DNA): TGTGCCAGCAGCTCGGGACTAGCGGATACCTACGAGCAGTACTTC. Protein: CASSSGLADTYEQYF. Variable domain in full (rest from reference TRBV5-5 and TRBJ2-7): DAGVTQSPTHLIKTRGQQVTLRCSPISGHKSVSWYQQVLGQGPQFIFQYYEKEERGRGNFPDRFSARQFPNYSSELNVNALLLGDSALYLCASSSGLADTYEQYFGPGTRLTVT.

The chain joins TRBV11-2 to TRBJ1-4; D unclear. Germline lookup yields CDR1 SGHAT and CDR2 FQNNGV. This CDR3 is built from 14 residues. Trimming left V 1 base short and J 7 bases short, with 10 bases between. CDR3: CASSLAQNSEKLFF. Here the CDR3 DNA reads TGTGCCAGCAGCTTAGCTCAGAACTCTGAAAAACTGTTTTTT.

The CDR3 DNA reads as TGTGCCAGCAGCACTCGGACAGGTCGTCTGGGCAATGAGCAGTTCTTC. This encodes CASSTRTGRLGNEQFF. The chain has TRBV11-3 and TRBJ2-1, with TRBD1 matching over 7 bases. V shed 5 bases and J 6 bases; nucleotides not matched to a gene: 13. Germline V lookup: CDR1 SGHNT, CDR2 YENEEA. The CDR3 is 16 residues long.

This clone appeared a single time. The chain uses TRBV19 and TRBJ2-5, with 14 nucleotides matching TRBD2. Trimming removed 6 bases from V and 5 bases from J; junction bases left unmatched: 8. This CDR3 spans 16 amino acids. CDR1 LNHDA and CDR2 SQIVND come from the germline V gene (reference sequence). In nucleotides, the CDR3 is TGTGCCAGTAGCCGGACTAGCGGGAGGAGTGGGGAGACCCAGTACTTC. It specifies CASSRTSGRSGETQYF.

As concerns this clone: This likely came from a read error, as a far larger clone is one base away. The chain employs TRBV11-2 and TRBJ2-3; 8 bases align to TRBD2. The CDR3 length is 18 residues. Trimming took 5 bases from V and 4 from J; bases not matched to a gene: 17. Germline V CDR1 and CDR2: SGHAT, FQNNGV. The CDR3 nucleotides are TGTGCCAGCAGCCTAAAAACGGCTAGCGGGCACTCCGCAGATACGCAGTATTTT. It yields the protein CASSLKTASGHSADTQYF.

The rearrangement joins TRBV7-3 to TRBJ2-7, with a possible D match to TRBD2 (5 bases). The CDR3 runs to 15 residues. V lost 3 bases and J lost 1, with 13 bases in between. Germline CDR1 reads SGHTA; CDR2 reads FQGTGA. DNA for the CDR3: TGTGCCAGCAGCTTCGACCCTACTAGTTCCTACGAGCAGTACTTC. Amino acids: CASSFDPTSSYEQYF. Full variable domain (outside the CDR3, taken from reference TRBV7-3 and TRBJ2-7): GAGVSQTPSNKVTEKGKYVELRCDPISGHTALYWYRQSLGQGPEFLIYFQGTGAADDSGLPNDRFFAVRPEGSVSTLKIQRTERGDSAVYLCASSFDPTSSYEQYFGPGTRLTVT.

V and J are TRBV6-1 and TRBJ1-1; perhaps TRBD1 as D (5 bases). This CDR3 is 17 amino acids long. The V and J ends lost 1 base and 1 base respectively, with 16 bases between them. Per germline, CDR1 MNHNS and CDR2 SASEGT. The CDR3 nucleotides read TGTGCCAGCAGTGAAGAATTTGTGGGACGGACGAACACTGAAGCTTTCTTT. This gives the protein CASSEEFVGRTNTEAFF.

A few counts support this clone. The chain links TRBV7-2 to TRBJ2-4; no clear D. Germline assignment: CDR1 SGHTA and CDR2 FQGNSA. V dropped 1 base and J dropped 2 bases, with 6 bases sitting between them. The CDR3 runs 14 residues. The CDR3 here is CASSLDYSKNIQYF. The CDR3 region has the DNA TGTGCCAGCAGCTTAGATTACTCCAAAAACATTCAGTACTTC.

This clone was seen a single time. Other DNA sequences in this sample translate to the same CDR3. This CDR3 reads CASSYRGYEQYF. CDR3 bases: TGTGCCAGCAGCTACCGAGGTTACGAGCAGTACTTC. V usage is TRBV6-5 and J usage is TRBJ2-7, with D unclear. Germline values: CDR1 MNHEY, CDR2 SVGAGI. The CDR3 totals 12 residues. Trimming cost V 6 bases and J 4 bases, with 10 bases left between them.

The V gene is TRBV6-5, the J gene TRBJ2-2; TRBD1 matches 12 bases. Trimming took 6 bases from V and 7 from J; bases not matched to a gene: 6. CDR1 is MNHEY, CDR2 SVGAGI, per germline. This CDR3 spans 15 amino acids. CDR3 bases: TGTGCCAGCAGGTCAGGGACAGGGGGCAGCGGGGAGCTGTTTTTT. Translation gives CASRSGTGGSGELFF.

The table lists this clone with a few counts. The rearrangement joins TRBV18 to TRBJ2-3; D gene unclear. Germline V lookup: CDR1 KGHSH, CDR2 LQKENI. The CDR3 totals 12 residues. V was clipped by 6 bases and J by 3 bases, with 7 bases between them. CDR3 amino acids: CASSTRTDTQYF. CDR3 nucleotides: TGTGCCAGCTCCACCCGTACAGATACGCAGTATTTT.

The chain carries TRBV27 and TRBJ2-7; D is perhaps TRBD1 or TRBD2 (7 bases each). Looked up from germline, CDR1 is MNHEY and CDR2 is SMNVEV (reference sequence). Deletions cut 6 bases from V and 9 bases from J, with 21 bases between. This CDR3 has 14 residues. CDR3 loop: CASRITGATGGQYF. CDR3 sequence (DNA): TGTGCCAGCAGAATAACAGGGGCCACGGGGGGGCAGTACTTC.

This clone has just one count. The rearrangement joins TRBV5-1 to TRBJ1-1; D perhaps matches TRBD1 (5 bases). Germline V lookup: CDR1 SGHRS, CDR2 YFSETQ. The CDR3 extends over 16 amino acids. V lost 2 bases to trimming and J lost 1 base, with 15 bases between them. The CDR3 nucleotides read TGCGCCAGCAGCTTACAGGCTCACGCGGGGAACACTGAAGCTTTCTTT. Its protein is CASSLQAHAGNTEAFF.

The gene calls are TRBV4-1 and TRBJ2-2; 9 bases align to TRBD2. The CDR3 is made up of 16 amino acids. V lost 0 bases to trimming and J lost 5 bases; unmatched junction nucleotides: 4. Per the germline V gene, CDR1 is MGHRA and CDR2 is YSYEKL. The CDR3 loop is CASSQEVGLATGELFF. The CDR3 DNA is TGCGCCAGCAGCCAAGAAGTGGGACTAGCTACCGGGGAGCTGTTTTTT.

The rearrangement links TRBV7-3 to TRBJ2-5, with D maybe TRBD1 (6 bases). Trimming stripped 5 bases from V and 1 base from J, with 17 bases between. The CDR3 contains 16 residues. Germline CDR1 and CDR2: SGHTA and FQGTGA. CDR3 nucleotides: TGTGCCAGCAGCCGCCTGGGTGGGGGCGGCCAAGAGACCCAGTACTTC. This encodes CASSRLGGGGQETQYF.

The chain combines TRBV29-1 with TRBJ2-7; 7 positions match TRBD1. V lost 1 base, J lost 1 base, and 4 bases stayed unmatched. The CDR3 length is 14 residues. CDR1 SQVTM and CDR2 ANQGSEA come from the germline V gene. The CDR3 loop is CSVEVPTGSYEQYF. The CDR3 DNA is TGCAGCGTTGAAGTCCCGACAGGGTCCTACGAGCAGTACTTC.

V gene TRBV11-2 combines with J gene TRBJ2-3; a weak D match, TRBD2 (6 bases). The CDR3 runs to 14 residues. V lost 5 bases and J 2 bases, leaving 11 bases between the germline ends. Germline CDR1 and CDR2: SGHAT and FQNNGV. The CDR3 nucleotides are TGTGCCAGCAGCCCGGGACTTTACACAGATACGCAGTATTTT. Translation gives CASSPGLYTDTQYF.

This chain links TRBV10-3 with TRBJ2-1; D possibly corresponds to TRBD2 (6 bases). This CDR3 spans 14 amino acids. Trimming removed 7 bases at V and 4 bases at J, with 14 bases between. Germline CDR1 and CDR2: ENHRY and SYGVKD. DNA of the CDR3: TGTGCCATCATGGGCGGGGTCTCTTACAATGAGCAGTTCTTC. Its translation is CAIMGGVSYNEQFF.

The chain couples TRBV6-6 to TRBJ2-1; 7 bases agree with TRBD1. Germline assignment: CDR1 MNHNY and CDR2 SVGAGI (reference sequence). This CDR3 has 15 residues. This CDR3 reads CAITGTASRYNEQFF. For the CDR3, the DNA is TGTGCAATCACCGGGACAGCTTCGCGATACAATGAGCAGTTCTTC.

As concerns this clone: At the DNA level, this CDR3 is encoded by other sequences in the same sample as well. V is TRBV5-1 and J is TRBJ2-7, with D perhaps TRBD1 (6 bases). Trimming cost V 4 bases and J 0 bases, with 8 bases left between them. Germline CDR1 SGHRS, CDR2 YFSETQ. This CDR3 comprises 13 residues. CDR3 DNA: TGCGCCAGCAGCGAGGACAGCTCCTACGAGCAGTACTTC. This gives the protein CASSEDSSYEQYF.

The chain combines TRBV6-1 with TRBJ1-1, with D possibly matching TRBD1 (5 bases). Germline-derived CDR1 and CDR2 are MNHNS and SASEGT. The CDR3 runs to 15 residues. Trimming pared 3 bases from V and 10 bases from J, leaving 21 bases between. The CDR3: CASSDQNRQPRRAFF. CDR3 in DNA: TGTGCCAGCAGTGACCAGAATCGACAGCCCCGGAGAGCTTTCTTT.

This clone was observed a handful of times. This rearrangement joins TRBV5-1 to TRBJ2-3; 7 positions agree with TRBD2. Germline V gene data show CDR1 as SGHRS and CDR2 as YFSETQ. The junction had 5 bases not matched to a gene; V was cut back by 3 bases and J by 1 base. The CDR3 sequence is 15 residues long. Written as DNA, the CDR3 is TGCGCCAGCAGCTCTAGCGGAGGGGGCACAGATACGCAGTATTTT. Residues: CASSSSGGGTDTQYF. Full variable domain (missing parts from reference TRBV5-1 and TRBJ2-3): KAGVTQTPRYLIKTRGQQVTLSCSPISGHRSVSWYQQTPGQGLQFLFEYFSETQRNKGNFPGRFSGRQFSNSRSEMNVSTLELGDSALYLCASSSSGGGTDTQYFGPGTRLTVL.

The chain has TRBV18 and TRBJ1-2, with unresolved D. CDR3 length: 16 amino acids. Germline-derived CDR1 and CDR2 are KGHSH and LQKENI. V dropped 0 bases and J dropped 6 bases, with 17 bases sitting between them. In nucleotides, the CDR3 is TGTGCCAGCTCACCACCCGAAGTTCTTGCGGTGCATGGCTACACCTTC. Translated: CASSPPEVLAVHGYTF.

Comment on this clone: This specimen includes other DNA sequences encoding the same CDR3. The chain carries TRBV2 and TRBJ2-5; D may be TRBD1 (6 bases). Trimming cost V 6 bases and J 1 base, with 9 bases left between them. Germline V lookup: CDR1 SNHLY, CDR2 FYNNEI. The CDR3 spans 13 residues. The CDR3 nucleotides read TGTGCCAGCAGCAGGGGCCCCCAAGAGACCCAGTACTTC. Protein product: CASSRGPQETQYF.